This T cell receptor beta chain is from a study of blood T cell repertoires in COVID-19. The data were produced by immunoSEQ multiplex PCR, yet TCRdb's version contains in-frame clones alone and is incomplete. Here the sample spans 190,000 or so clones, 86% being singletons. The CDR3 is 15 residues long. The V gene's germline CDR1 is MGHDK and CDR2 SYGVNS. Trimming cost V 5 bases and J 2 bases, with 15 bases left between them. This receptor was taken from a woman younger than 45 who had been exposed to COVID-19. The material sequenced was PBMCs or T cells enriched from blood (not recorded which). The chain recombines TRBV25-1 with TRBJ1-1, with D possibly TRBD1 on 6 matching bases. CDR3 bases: TGTGCCAGCAGTTTCGCGAGGGGGATCAACACTGAAGCTTTCTTT. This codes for CASSFARGINTEAFF.